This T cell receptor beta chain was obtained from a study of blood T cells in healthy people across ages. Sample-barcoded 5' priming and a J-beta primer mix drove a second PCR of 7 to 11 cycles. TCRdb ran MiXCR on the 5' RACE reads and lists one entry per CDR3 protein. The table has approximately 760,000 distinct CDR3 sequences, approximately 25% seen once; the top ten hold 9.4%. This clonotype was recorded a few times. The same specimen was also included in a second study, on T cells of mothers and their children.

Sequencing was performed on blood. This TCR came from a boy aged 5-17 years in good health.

CDR3 sequence reads: CSVTWSDATSTNEKLFF. CDR3 sequence (DNA): TGCAGCGTTACATGGTCGGATGCTACCTCAACTAATGAAAAACTGTTTTTT. The chain uses TRBV29-1 and TRBJ1-4, with unresolved D. Trimming removed 5 bases at V and 0 bases at J, with 19 bases between. Germline V gene lookup returns CDR1 SQVTM and CDR2 ANQGSEA. The CDR3 has 17 residues.